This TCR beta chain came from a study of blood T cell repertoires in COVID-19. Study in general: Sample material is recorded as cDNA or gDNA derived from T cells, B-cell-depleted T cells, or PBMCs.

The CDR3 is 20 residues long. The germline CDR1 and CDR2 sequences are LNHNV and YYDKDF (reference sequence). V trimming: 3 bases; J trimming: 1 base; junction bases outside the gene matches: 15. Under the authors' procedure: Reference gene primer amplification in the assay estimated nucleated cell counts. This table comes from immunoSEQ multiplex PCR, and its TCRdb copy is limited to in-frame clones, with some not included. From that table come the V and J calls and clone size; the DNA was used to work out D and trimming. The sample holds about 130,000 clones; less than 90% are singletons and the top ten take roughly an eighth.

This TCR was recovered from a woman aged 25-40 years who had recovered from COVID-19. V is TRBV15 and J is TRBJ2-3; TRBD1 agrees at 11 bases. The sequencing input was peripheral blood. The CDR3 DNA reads TGTGCCACCAGCAGGGCTAAGGTGGGACAGGGGGTTGACGGCACAGATACGCAGTATTTT. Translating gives CATSRAKVGQGVDGTDTQYF.